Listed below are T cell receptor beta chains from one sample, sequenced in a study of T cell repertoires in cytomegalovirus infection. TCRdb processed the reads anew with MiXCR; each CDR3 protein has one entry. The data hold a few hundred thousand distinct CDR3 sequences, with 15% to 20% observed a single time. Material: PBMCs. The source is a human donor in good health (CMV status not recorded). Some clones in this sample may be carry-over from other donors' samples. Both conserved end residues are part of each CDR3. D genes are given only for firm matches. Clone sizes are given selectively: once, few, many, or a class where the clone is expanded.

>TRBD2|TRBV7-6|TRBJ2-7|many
TGTGCCAGCAGCTATTCTAGCGGGAGTTTTTACGAGCAGTACTTC
CASSYSSGSFYEQYF
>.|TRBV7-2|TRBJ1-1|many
TGTGCCAGCAGGGAGTACGTGTCGGACACTGAAGCTTTCTTT
CASREYVSDTEAFF
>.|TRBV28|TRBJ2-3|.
TGTGCCAGCAGTTCTTCCGGGACCCAGCAGTATTTT
CASSSSGTQQYF
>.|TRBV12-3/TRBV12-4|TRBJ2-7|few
TGTGCCAGCAGCCAGTATTTGAGGCGGCAGTACTTC
CASSQYLRRQYF
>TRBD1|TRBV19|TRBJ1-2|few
TGTGCCAGTAGGGCAGGGACAGTAACCTATGGCTACACCTTC
CASRAGTVTYGYTF
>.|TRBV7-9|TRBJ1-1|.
TGTGCCAGCAGCTTCCTGTCTACTGAAGCTTTCTTT
CASSFLSTEAFF
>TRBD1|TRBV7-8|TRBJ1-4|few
TGTGCCAGCAGCCAGACAGGGCTTAATGAAAAACTGTTTTTT
CASSQTGLNEKLFF
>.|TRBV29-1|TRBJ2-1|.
TGCAGCGTTGCCGGCAGTCCCCTTCCCTACAATGAGCAGTTCTTC
CSVAGSPLPYNEQFF
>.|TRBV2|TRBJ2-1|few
TGTGCCAGCAGTTTAGCGGAGAGCTCCTACAATGAGCAGTTCTTC
CASSLAESSYNEQFF
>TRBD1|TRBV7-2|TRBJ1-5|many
TGTGCCAGCAGCCGACAGGGCGCAAGCAGCAATCAGCCCCAGCATTTT
CASSRQGASSNQPQHF
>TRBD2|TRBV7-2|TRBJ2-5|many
TGTGCCAGCAGCGCCCAGCGGGGTAGGGGCTTGTACTTC
CASSAQRGRGLYF
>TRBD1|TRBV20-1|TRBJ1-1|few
TGCAGTGCTCACGATAGGCGGACAGGGAGGACTGAAGCTTTCTTT
CSAHDRRTGRTEAFF
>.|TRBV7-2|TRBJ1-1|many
TGTGCCAGCAGCCCGATGGGGGGAAACACTGAAGCTTTCTTT
CASSPMGGNTEAFF
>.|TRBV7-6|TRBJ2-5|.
TGTGCCAGCAGCTTATGGGGGCCAGGGAAGACCCAGTACTTC
CASSLWGPGKTQYF
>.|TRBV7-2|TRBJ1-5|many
TGTGCCAGCAGCCCATACCCAAATGTGAATCAGCCCCAGCATTTT
CASSPYPNVNQPQHF
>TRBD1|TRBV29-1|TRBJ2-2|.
TGCAGCGCCCGACAGGGCTCTAGCGGGGAGCTGTTTTTT
CSARQGSSGELFF
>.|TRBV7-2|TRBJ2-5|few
TGTGCCAGCAGCTGGCCCAGATGGGATATAGGGAAAGAGACCCAGTACTTC
CASSWPRWDIGKETQYF
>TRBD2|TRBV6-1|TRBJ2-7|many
TGTGCCAGCAGTGAACCGGGAGGTCCCTCCTACGAGCAGTACTTC
CASSEPGGPSYEQYF
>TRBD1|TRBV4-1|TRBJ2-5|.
TGCGCCAGCAGCCGACGACCCGGGACAGGGCAAGAGACCCAGTACTTC
CASSRRPGTGQETQYF
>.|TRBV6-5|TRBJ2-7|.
TGTGCCAGCAGTTACTCGACAGGACCCCACGAGCAGTACTTC
CASSYSTGPHEQYF
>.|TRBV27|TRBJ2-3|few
TGTGCCAGCAGTTTATCGTCGGGGAGTCGGTTGTTCACAGATACGCAGTATTTT
CASSLSSGSRLFTDTQYF
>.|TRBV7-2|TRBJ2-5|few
TGTGCCAGCAGCTTAGCATTGAACAGGGTTTGGGAGACCCAGTACTTC
CASSLALNRVWETQYF
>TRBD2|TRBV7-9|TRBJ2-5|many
TGTGCCAGCAGCTCCCGGAGTCCCAGCGGGAGGTTTGGCGAGACCCAGTACTTC
CASSSRSPSGRFGETQYF
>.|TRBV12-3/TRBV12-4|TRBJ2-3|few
TGTGCCAGCAGATGGGTGGGGACAGATACGCAGTATTTT
CASRWVGTDTQYF
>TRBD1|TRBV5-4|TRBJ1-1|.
TGTGCCAGCAGCTTATACAGGGGGGGGCCGCAACAAGCTTTCTTT
CASSLYRGGPQQAFF
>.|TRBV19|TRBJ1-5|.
TGTGCCAGTAGTGCCTCGATAGTTCGCAATCAGCCCCAGCATTTT
CASSASIVRNQPQHF
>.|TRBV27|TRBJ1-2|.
TGTGCCAGCAGTATTGGCGGGTACTCGAGTGGCTACACCTTC
CASSIGGYSSGYTF
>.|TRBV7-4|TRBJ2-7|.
TGTGCCAGCAGCCCCCAGCCCTACGAGCAGTACTTC
CASSPQPYEQYF
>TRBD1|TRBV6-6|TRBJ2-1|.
TGTGCCAGCAGTGCAGAGACAGGGTGGTCCTACAATGAGCAGTTCTTC
CASSAETGWSYNEQFF
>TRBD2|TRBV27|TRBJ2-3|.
TGTGCCCTAGAGGGACTAGCGGACAGCACAGATACGCAGTATTTT
CALEGLADSTDTQYF
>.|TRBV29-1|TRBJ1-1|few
TGCAGCGTTGATAAGGGCACTGAAGCTTTCTTT
CSVDKGTEAFF
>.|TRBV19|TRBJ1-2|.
TGTGCCAGTAGCTTACAGGGCGCGATCTATGGCTACACCTTC
CASSLQGAIYGYTF
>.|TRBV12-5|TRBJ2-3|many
TGTGCTAGTGGTTTGTCATTCACAGATACGCAGTATTTT
CASGLSFTDTQYF
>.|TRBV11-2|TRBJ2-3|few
TGTGCCAGCAACTTTGGACGGCATCCTGTCACAGATACGCAGTATTTT
CASNFGRHPVTDTQYF
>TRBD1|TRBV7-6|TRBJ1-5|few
TGTGCCAGCAGCTCAATTCTAGGACAGGTGGGCAATCAGCCCCAGCATTTT
CASSSILGQVGNQPQHF
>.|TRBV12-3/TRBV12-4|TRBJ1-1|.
TGTGCCAGCAGTTTGAGGGGGACGAGGTCTGAAGCTTTCTTT
CASSLRGTRSEAFF
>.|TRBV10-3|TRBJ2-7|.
TGTGCCATCAGTTATGGGCAGGTCTCCTACGAGCAGTACTTC
CAISYGQVSYEQYF
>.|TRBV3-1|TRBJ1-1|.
TGTGCCAGCAGCCAACGACAGGAGGACACTGAAGCTTTCTTT
CASSQRQEDTEAFF
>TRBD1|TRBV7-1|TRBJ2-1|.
TGTGCCAGCAGCCGGGACAGGGCTCGGGTCTTC
CASSRDRARVF
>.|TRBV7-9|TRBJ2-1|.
TGTGCCAGCAGCCAGCGGGTCTATGAGCAGTTCTTC
CASSQRVYEQFF
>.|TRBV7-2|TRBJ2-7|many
TGTGCCAGCAGCTTAGCGGGACCATCCTACGAGCAGTACTTC
CASSLAGPSYEQYF
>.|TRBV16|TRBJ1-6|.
TGTGCCAGCAGCCAAGCCGGCGGGCCCTCACCCCTCCACTTT
CASSQAGGPSPLHF
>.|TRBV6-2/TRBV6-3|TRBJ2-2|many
TGTGCCAGCGAGGATACCGGGGAGCTGTTTTTT
CASEDTGELFF
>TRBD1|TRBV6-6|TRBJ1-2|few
TGTGCCAGCAGACCCCCGGACAGGGACTATGGCTACACCTTC
CASRPPDRDYGYTF
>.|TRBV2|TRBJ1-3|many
TGTGCCAGCAGTGATCTAACCAGCGGAAACACCATATATTTT
CASSDLTSGNTIYF
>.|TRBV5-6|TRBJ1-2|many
TGTGCCAGCAGCTTGCCTCAACAGGGTTATGGCTACACCTTC
CASSLPQQGYGYTF
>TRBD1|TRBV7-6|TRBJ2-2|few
TGTGCCAGCAGCTTAACAGGGACAGGGATCGTCGGCACCGGGGAGCTGTTTTTT
CASSLTGTGIVGTGELFF
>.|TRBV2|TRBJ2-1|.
TGTGCCAGCAGTGAAAACGATGAGCAGTTCTTC
CASSENDEQFF
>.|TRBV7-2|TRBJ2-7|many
TGTGCCAGCAGCCCTGGGGGCACAACCTACGAGCAGTACTTC
CASSPGGTTYEQYF
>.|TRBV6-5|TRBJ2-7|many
TGTGCCAGCAGTTACCGGTTGGGAGACTACGAGCAGTACTTC
CASSYRLGDYEQYF
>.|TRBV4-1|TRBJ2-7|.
TGCGCCAGCAGCCAAGTCGGCAACTACGAGCAGTACTTC
CASSQVGNYEQYF
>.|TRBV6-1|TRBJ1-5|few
TGTGCCAGCTCGGGCGGGGGCAATCAGCCCCAGCATTTT
CASSGGGNQPQHF
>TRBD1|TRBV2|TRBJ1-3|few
TGTGCCAGCAGAAGCAGGGGGCTTATCGGAAACACCATATATTTT
CASRSRGLIGNTIYF
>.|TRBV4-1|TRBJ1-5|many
TGCGCCAGCAGCCAAGATAGCCGTCAGCCCCAGCATTTT
CASSQDSRQPQHF